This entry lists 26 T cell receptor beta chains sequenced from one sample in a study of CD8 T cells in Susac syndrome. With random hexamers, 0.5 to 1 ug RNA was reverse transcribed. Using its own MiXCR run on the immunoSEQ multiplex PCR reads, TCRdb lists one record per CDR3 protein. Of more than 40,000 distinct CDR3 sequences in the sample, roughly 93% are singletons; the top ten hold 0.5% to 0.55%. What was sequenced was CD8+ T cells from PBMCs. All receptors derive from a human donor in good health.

The CDR3 is CASSLGGDEQFF. As DNA, the CDR3 is TGTGCCAGCAGCTTAGGGGGGGATGAGCAGTTCTTC. This sequence joins TRBV7-9 and TRBJ2-1; tentative D call: TRBD2 (6 bases). V was shortened by 1 base and J by 8 bases, with 6 bases between the two germline ends. The CDR3 loop spans 12 amino acids. Germline V gene sequence: CDR1 SEHNR, CDR2 FQNEAQ (reference sequence).

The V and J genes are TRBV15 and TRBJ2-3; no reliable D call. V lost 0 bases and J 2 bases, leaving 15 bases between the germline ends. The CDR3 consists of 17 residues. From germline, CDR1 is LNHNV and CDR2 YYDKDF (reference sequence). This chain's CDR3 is CATSRDYRPRPTDTQYF. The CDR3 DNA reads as TGTGCCACCAGCAGAGATTATCGTCCCCGGCCCACAGATACGCAGTATTTT.

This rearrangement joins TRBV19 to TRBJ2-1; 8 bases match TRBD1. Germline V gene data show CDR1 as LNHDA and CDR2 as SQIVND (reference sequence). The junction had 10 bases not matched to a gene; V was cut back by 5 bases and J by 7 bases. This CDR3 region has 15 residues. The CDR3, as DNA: TGTGCCAGTAGTCCCCGGACAGGGTGGGAGAATGAGCAGTTCTTC. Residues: CASSPRTGWENEQFF.

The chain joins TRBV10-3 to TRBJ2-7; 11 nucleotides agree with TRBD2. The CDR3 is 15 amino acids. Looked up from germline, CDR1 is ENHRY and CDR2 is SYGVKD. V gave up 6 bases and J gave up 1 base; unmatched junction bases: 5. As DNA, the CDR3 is TGTGCCATCAGCCCCGGGACTAGCGGATCCTACGAGCAGTACTTC. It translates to CAISPGTSGSYEQYF.

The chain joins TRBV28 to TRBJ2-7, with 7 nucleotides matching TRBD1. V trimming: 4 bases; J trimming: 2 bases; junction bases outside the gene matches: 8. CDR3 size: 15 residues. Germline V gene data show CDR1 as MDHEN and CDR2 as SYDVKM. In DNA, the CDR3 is TGTGCCAGCAGTTCCCTGACAGGGAGTACCTACGAGCAGTACTTC. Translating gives CASSSLTGSTYEQYF. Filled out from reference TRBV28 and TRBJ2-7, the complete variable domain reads DVKVTQSSRYLVKRTGEKVFLECVQDMDHENMFWYRQDPGLGLRLIYFSYDVKMKEKGDIPEGYSVSREKKERFSLILESASTNQTSMYLCASSSLTGSTYEQYFGPGTRLTVT.

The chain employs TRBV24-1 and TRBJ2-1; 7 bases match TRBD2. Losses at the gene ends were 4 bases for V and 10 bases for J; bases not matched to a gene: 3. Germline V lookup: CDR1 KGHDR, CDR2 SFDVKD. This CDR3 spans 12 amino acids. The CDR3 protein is CATSDQREEQFF. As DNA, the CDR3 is TGTGCCACCAGTGACCAGCGGGAAGAGCAGTTCTTC.

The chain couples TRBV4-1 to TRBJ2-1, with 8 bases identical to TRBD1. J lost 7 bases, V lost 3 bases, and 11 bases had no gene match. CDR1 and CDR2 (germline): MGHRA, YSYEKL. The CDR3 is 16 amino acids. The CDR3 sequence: CASSHTGGQGGNEQFF. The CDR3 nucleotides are TGCGCCAGCAGCCACACCGGAGGACAGGGAGGAAATGAGCAGTTCTTC.

CDR3 region: CASSRTVLDEQFF. The CDR3 DNA follows: TGTGCCAGTTCGCGGACAGTTCTCGATGAGCAGTTCTTC. V and J are TRBV19 and TRBJ2-1; D is perhaps TRBD1 (6 bases). CDR1 is LNHDA, CDR2 SQIVND, per germline (reference sequence). Trimming took 8 bases from V and 8 from J, leaving 16 bases between them. This CDR3 is built from 13 residues.

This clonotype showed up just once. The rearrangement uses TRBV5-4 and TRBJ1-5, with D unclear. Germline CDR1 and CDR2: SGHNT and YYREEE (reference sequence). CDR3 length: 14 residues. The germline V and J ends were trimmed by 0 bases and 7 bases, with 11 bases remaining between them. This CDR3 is CASSLEVLGQPQHF. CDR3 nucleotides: TGTGCCAGCAGCTTGGAGGTGCTTGGGCAGCCCCAGCATTTT.

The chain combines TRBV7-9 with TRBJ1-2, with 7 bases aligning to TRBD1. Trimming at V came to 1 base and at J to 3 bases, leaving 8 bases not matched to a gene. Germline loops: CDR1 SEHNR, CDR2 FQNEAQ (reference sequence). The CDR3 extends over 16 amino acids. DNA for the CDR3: TGTGCCAGCAGCTTAGGGAAACAGGGGTACGACTATGGCTACACCTTC. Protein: CASSLGKQGYDYGYTF.

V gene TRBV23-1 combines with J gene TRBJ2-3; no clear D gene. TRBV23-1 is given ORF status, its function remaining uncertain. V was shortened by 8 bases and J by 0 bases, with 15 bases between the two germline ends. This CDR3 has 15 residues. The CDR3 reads CASGARDSSTDTQYF. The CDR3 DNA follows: TGCGCCAGCGGCGCCAGAGATTCTAGCACAGATACGCAGTATTTT.

CDR3 residues: CSAREDSGWLTEAFF. In DNA, the CDR3 is TGCAGTGCTAGAGAGGACAGCGGGTGGCTCACTGAAGCTTTCTTT. V gene TRBV20-1 combines with J gene TRBJ1-1, with D perhaps matching TRBD1 (6 bases). Germline loops: CDR1 DFQATT, CDR2 SNEGSKA (reference sequence). CDR3 length: 15 residues. V gave up 0 bases and J gave up 4 bases, with 15 bases separating them.

The CDR3 nucleotides read TGCAGCGTTGAAACCGGACTTACCGGCGAGCAGTACTTC. Amino acids: CSVETGLTGEQYF. V and J are TRBV29-1 and TRBJ2-7; D perhaps matches TRBD2 (5 bases). Germline CDR1 reads SQVTM; CDR2 reads ANQGSEA. This CDR3 has 13 amino acids. Trimming shortened V by 2 bases and J by 6 bases, and 14 bases separated the two germline ends.

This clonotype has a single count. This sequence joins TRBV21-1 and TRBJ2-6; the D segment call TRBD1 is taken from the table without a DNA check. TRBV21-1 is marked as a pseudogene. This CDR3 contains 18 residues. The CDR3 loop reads CASSKAGTGGKGANVLTF. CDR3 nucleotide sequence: TGTGCCAGCAGCAAAGCCGGGACAGGGGGCAAAGGGGCCAACGTCCTGACTTTC.

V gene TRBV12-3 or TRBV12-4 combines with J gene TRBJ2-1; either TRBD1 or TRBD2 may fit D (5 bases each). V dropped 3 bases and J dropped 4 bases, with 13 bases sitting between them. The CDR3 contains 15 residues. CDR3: CASSFMGETYNEQFF. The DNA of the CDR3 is TGTGCCAGCAGTTTCATGGGGGAGACGTACAATGAGCAGTTCTTC.

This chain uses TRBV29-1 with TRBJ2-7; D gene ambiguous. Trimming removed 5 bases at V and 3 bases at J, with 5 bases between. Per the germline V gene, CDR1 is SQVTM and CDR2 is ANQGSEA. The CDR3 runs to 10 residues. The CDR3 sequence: CSVLDYEQYF. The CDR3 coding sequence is TGCAGCGTTCTAGACTACGAGCAGTACTTC.

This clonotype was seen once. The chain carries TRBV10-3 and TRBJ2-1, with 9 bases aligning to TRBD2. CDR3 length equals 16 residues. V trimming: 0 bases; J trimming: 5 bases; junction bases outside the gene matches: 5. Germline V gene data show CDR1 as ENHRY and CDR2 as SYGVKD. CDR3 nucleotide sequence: TGTGCCATCAGTGAGTCGGAAAGCGGGAGGAACAATGAGCAGTTCTTC. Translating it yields CAISESESGRNNEQFF.

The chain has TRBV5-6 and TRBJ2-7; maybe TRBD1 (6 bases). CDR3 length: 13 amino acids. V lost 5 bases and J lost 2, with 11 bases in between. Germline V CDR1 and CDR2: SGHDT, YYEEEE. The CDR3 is CASSSDSPYEQYF. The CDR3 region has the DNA TGTGCCAGCAGTTCGGACAGCCCCTACGAGCAGTACTTC.

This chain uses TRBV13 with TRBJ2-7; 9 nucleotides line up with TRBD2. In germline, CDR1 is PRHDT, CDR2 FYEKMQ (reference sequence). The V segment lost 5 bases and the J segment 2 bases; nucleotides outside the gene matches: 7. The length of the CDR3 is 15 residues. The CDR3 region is CASSLLAGLPYEQYF. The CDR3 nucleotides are TGTGCCAGCAGCCTGCTAGCGGGACTCCCCTACGAGCAGTACTTC.

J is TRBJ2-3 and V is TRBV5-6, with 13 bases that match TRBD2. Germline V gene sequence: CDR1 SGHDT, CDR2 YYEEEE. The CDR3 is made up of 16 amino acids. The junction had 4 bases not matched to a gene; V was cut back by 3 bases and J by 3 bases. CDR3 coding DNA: TGTGCCAGCAGCTGGGGGACTAGCGGGAAAACAGATACGCAGTATTTT. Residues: CASSWGTSGKTDTQYF. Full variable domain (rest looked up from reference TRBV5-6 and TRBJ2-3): DAGVTQSPTHLIKTRGQQVTLRCSPKSGHDTVSWYQQALGQGPQFIFQYYEEEERQRGNFPDRFSGHQFPNYSSELNVNALLLGDSALYLCASSWGTSGKTDTQYFGPGTRLTVL.

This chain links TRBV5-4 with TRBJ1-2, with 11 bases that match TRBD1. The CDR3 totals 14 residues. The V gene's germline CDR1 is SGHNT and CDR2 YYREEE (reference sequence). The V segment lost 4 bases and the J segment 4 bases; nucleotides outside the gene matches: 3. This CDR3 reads CASSIGTGGYGYTF. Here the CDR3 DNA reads TGTGCCAGCAGCATCGGGACAGGGGGCTATGGCTACACCTTC.

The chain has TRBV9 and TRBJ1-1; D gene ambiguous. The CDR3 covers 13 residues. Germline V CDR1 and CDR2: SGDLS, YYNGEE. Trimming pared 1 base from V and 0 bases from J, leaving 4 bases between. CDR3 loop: CASSVKVNTEAFF. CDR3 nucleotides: TGTGCCAGCAGCGTAAAGGTGAACACTGAAGCTTTCTTT.

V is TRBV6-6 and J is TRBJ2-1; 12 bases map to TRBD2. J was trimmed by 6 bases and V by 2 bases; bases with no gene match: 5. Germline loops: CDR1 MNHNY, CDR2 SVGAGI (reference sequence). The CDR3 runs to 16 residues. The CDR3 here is CASSYTGLAGFNEQFF. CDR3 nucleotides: TGTGCCAGCAGTTACACAGGACTAGCGGGATTCAATGAGCAGTTCTTC.

CDR3 region: CASSVTPGGSADTQYF. The DNA for the CDR3 is TGTGCCAGCAGCGTAACCCCCGGCGGGTCCGCAGATACGCAGTATTTT. The chain uses TRBV7-9 and TRBJ2-3, with TRBD2 as a possible D gene (5 bases). The length of the CDR3 is 16 residues. Trimming cost V 5 bases and J 4 bases, with 19 bases left between them. Germline CDR1 and CDR2: SEHNR and FQNEAQ (reference sequence).

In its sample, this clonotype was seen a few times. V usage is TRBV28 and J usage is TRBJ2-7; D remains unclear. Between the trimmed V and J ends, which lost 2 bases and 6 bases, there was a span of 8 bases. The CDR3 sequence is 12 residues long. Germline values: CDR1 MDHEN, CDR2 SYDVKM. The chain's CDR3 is CASSLGAGEQYF. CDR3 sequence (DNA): TGTGCCAGCAGTTTAGGAGCAGGCGAGCAGTACTTC.

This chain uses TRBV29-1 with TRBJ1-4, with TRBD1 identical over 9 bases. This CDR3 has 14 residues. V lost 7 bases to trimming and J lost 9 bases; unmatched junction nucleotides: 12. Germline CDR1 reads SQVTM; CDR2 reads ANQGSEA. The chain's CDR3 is CSALARDRAQKLFF. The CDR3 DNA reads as TGCAGCGCCTTAGCCCGGGACAGGGCACAAAAACTGTTTTTT.